This TCR beta chain was found in a study of technical replicates of blood from a handful of donors. Generated by immunoSEQ multiplex PCR, the TCRdb table keeps only in-frame clones and is missing some. In the table there are some 87,000 clones, 80% to 95% of which are singletons. The sequence derives from a human donor in good health. Sequencing was done on a sample of T cells isolated from PBMCs.

DNA for the CDR3: TGCGCCAGCAGCGCCCGGACACTTGAAGACAATCAGCCCCAGCATTTT. Protein sequence: CASSARTLEDNQPQHF. The chain carries TRBV5-1 and TRBJ1-5; the D gene is possibly TRBD1 (5 bases). Between the trimmed V and J ends, which lost 4 bases and 3 bases, there was a span of 17 bases. The CDR3 has 16 residues. Germline lookup yields CDR1 SGHRS and CDR2 YFSETQ.